This T cell receptor beta chain originates from a study of cytomegalovirus exposure and HLA in healthy donors. Overall study results and limits: Later work associated 17,000 or so TCR beta sequences with HLA alleles at 0.05 false discovery rate.

Looked up from germline, CDR1 is ENHRY and CDR2 is SYGVKD. J gave up 4 bases and V 7 bases, and 10 bases lay outside the gene matches. The CDR3 is 17 amino acids. Vbeta (60) and Jbeta (13) primers were used in the PCR. Profiled with immunoSEQ multiplex PCR; TCRdb holds only in-frame clones, not every one. The sample holds approximately 180,000 clones, 70% to 80% seen once. Notes on this clone: The antigen is unknown.

This chain links TRBV10-3 with TRBJ2-1, with 13 nucleotides matching TRBD2. Sequences were obtained from PBMCs. The sequence was obtained from a woman aged 45-59 years in good health and CMV-seronegative. CDR3 sequence reads: CAITSGLAGLAYNEQFF. CDR3 in DNA: TGTGCCATCACCTCGGGACTAGCGGGGCTAGCTTACAATGAGCAGTTCTTC.